This T cell receptor (beta chain) emerged from a study of blood T cell repertoires in COVID-19. As for the study in general: The analysed material was cDNA or gDNA that came from T cells, B-cell-depleted T cells, or PBMCs.

Only a few counts were recorded for this clone. Original handling: Estimated nucleated cell counts came from reference gene primer amplification. TCRdb keeps only in-frame clones here, not all; method: immunoSEQ multiplex PCR. The V and J calls and clone size are taken from that table; D and trimming were inferred from the DNA. The sample gives under 300,000 clones, approximately 87% of which show up once; about 4.9% is in the top ten. The source material was peripheral blood. The sequence was obtained from a man aged 55 to 70 who had recovered from COVID-19.

The CDR3 sequence is CASSNSFREKLFF. The CDR3 DNA reads as TGTGCCAGCAGTAACAGCTTTCGGGAAAAACTGTTTTTT. The rearrangement joins TRBV2 to TRBJ1-4; no clear D gene. The ends were cut back, 5 bases at V and 8 bases at J, with 12 bases in the middle. The CDR3 contains 13 residues. Germline V CDR1 and CDR2: SNHLY, FYNNEI.